This TCR beta chain was identified during a study of cytomegalovirus exposure and HLA in healthy donors. Study-level points and caveats: As a later analysis revealed, most CMV-associated TCR beta chains appeared HLA-restricted. There was a cluster of highly shared sequence variants that was likely a sequencing artifact. Of the V segments, some could not be distinguished, including TRBV6-2 and TRBV6-3, and were excluded.

The PCR employed 60 Vbeta primers together with 13 Jbeta primers. The protocol was immunoSEQ multiplex PCR, while the TCRdb copy is restricted to in-frame clones and leaves out a portion. Here the sample spans about 170,000 clones, 80% being singletons. This CDR3 spans 14 amino acids. The ends were cut back, 6 bases at V and 10 bases at J, with 19 bases in the middle. CDR1 and CDR2 from the germline V gene are SGHNT and YENEEA. This clone appeared a few times. What it recognizes is unknown. This clonotype originated in a woman aged 50 to 60 in good health and CMV-seropositive. The chain couples TRBV11-3 to TRBJ2-1; no reliable D call. Sequencing was done on a sample of PBMCs. The CDR3 protein is CASSSQDRRWEQFF. The DNA of the CDR3 is TGTGCCAGCAGTTCCCAGGATCGTCGATGGGAGCAGTTCTTC.